These 32 T cell receptor beta chains came from one sample sequenced in a study of T cell responses to AZD1222 COVID-19 vaccine. Assay used: immunoSEQ multiplex PCR; TCRdb lists only in-frame clones, some missing. The sample consists of about 260,000 clones, more than 85% of them appearing once. The material sequenced was peripheral blood, taken on day 0 of AZD1222 vaccination. The source of these receptors is an adult in good health.

The gene calls are TRBV5-1 and TRBJ1-1; 7 nucleotides align to TRBD1. The CDR3 contains 13 residues. The V and J ends lost 4 bases and 3 bases, in that order; junction bases with no gene match: 3. In germline, CDR1 is SGHRS, CDR2 YFSETQ. Here the CDR3 DNA reads TGCGCCAGCAGCCCAGGGGGAGACACTGAAGCTTTCTTT. Translated, it gives CASSPGGDTEAFF.

This rearrangement joins TRBV19 to TRBJ1-2, with a possible D match to TRBD1 (5 bases). The germline V gene has CDR1 LNHDA and CDR2 SQIVND (reference sequence). The CDR3 extends over 15 amino acids. Deletions cut 3 bases from V and 4 bases from J, with 15 bases between. CDR3 sequence reads: CASSIPSRVFYGYTF. CDR3 sequence (DNA): TGTGCCAGTAGTATCCCCAGCAGGGTATTCTATGGCTACACCTTC.

The chain has TRBV7-8 and TRBJ2-7; unclear D gene. Looked up from germline, CDR1 is SGHVS and CDR2 is FQNEAQ. V lost 1 base and J lost 2, with 9 bases in between. The CDR3 extends over 14 amino acids. CDR3 nucleotides: TGTGCCAGCAGCTTAGAGGACCACACCTACGAGCAGTACTTC. It specifies CASSLEDHTYEQYF.

The chain couples TRBV27 to TRBJ2-3, with 8 bases lining up with TRBD2. The J segment lost 8 bases and the V segment lost 2 bases, leaving 12 bases of the junction unmatched. Germline V gives CDR1 MNHEY, CDR2 SMNVEV (reference sequence). This CDR3 is built from 16 residues. The CDR3 protein is CASSLGYRGGRVTQYF. In DNA form, the CDR3 reads TGTGCCAGCAGTTTAGGGTACCGGGGGGGCCGGGTTACGCAGTATTTT.

This rearrangement joins TRBV5-6 to TRBJ1-5; D gene unclear. Trimming stripped 0 bases from V and 1 base from J, with 8 bases between. In germline, CDR1 is SGHDT, CDR2 YYEEEE. This CDR3 spans 15 amino acids. In DNA form, the CDR3 reads TGTGCCAGCAGCTTGGGTGGCGACAGCAATCAGCCCCAGCATTTT. Its translation: CASSLGGDSNQPQHF.

The chain recombines TRBV18 with TRBJ2-3, with 8 nucleotides matching TRBD2. The CDR3 covers 18 residues. With V trimmed by 6 bases and J by 3 bases, 17 bases remained unmatched. The germline V gene encodes CDR1 KGHSH and CDR2 LQKENI. CDR3: CASSLRQPGGPETDTQYF. CDR3 sequence (DNA): TGTGCCAGCTCCCTGAGGCAACCGGGGGGGCCAGAGACAGATACGCAGTATTTT. Supplemented by reference TRBV18 and TRBJ2-3, the full variable domain reads NAGVMQNPRHLVRRRGQEARLRCSPMKGHSHVYWYRQLPEEGLKFMVYLQKENIIDESGMPKERFSAEFPKEGPSILRIQQVVRGDSAAYFCASSLRQPGGPETDTQYFGPGTRLTVL.

J is TRBJ1-5 and V is TRBV19; D unresolved. Germline V CDR1 and CDR2: LNHDA, SQIVND (reference sequence). The V end was cut by 6 bases, the J end by 4 bases, with 7 bases between. This CDR3 comprises 12 residues. The DNA for the CDR3 is TGTGCCAGTAGAGTCAGGAATCAGCCCCAGCATTTT. It codes for CASRVRNQPQHF.

Here the CDR3 DNA reads TGTGCCAGCAGCGTAGGGGGGACAGGGAATCAGCCCCAGCATTTT. Translation: CASSVGGTGNQPQHF. The chain recombines TRBV9 with TRBJ1-5; 9 bases agree with TRBD1. The ends lost 0 bases at V and 4 bases at J; junction bases unmatched: 2. The CDR3 has 15 amino acids. Germline assignment: CDR1 SGDLS and CDR2 YYNGEE.

The rearrangement uses TRBV10-3 and TRBJ2-3; 9 bases are a match to TRBD1. Germline CDR1 reads ENHRY; CDR2 reads SYGVKD. CDR3 size: 15 residues. After removal of 10 bases from V and 4 bases from J, the junction contained 12 bases not matched to a gene. The CDR3 bases are TGTGCCACCACCCCGGGACAGGGTTTCGCAGATACGCAGTATTTT. Protein product: CATTPGQGFADTQYF.

V is TRBV12-3 or TRBV12-4 and J is TRBJ1-1; the D gene is possibly TRBD1 (5 bases). Trimming took 7 bases from V and 4 from J, leaving 13 bases between them. This CDR3 region has 13 residues. CDR3 region: CASTPGRGTEAFF. The CDR3 DNA sequence: TGTGCCAGCACCCCCGGTAGGGGCACTGAAGCTTTCTTT.

In this sample, this clone turned up once. The V call is TRBV11-3, the J call TRBJ2-7; 11 bases match TRBD1. The V segment lost 5 bases and the J segment 5 bases; nucleotides outside the gene matches: 8. Germline CDR1 SGHNT, CDR2 YENEEA. The CDR3 consists of 15 residues. CDR3 sequence (DNA): TGTGCCAGCAGCGCGCCGGGACAGGGGGTCCACGAGCAGTACTTC. Its protein is CASSAPGQGVHEQYF.

The chain recombines TRBV5-6 with TRBJ2-6; D is ambiguous. Deletions cut 2 bases from V and 4 bases from J, with 13 bases between. The CDR3 covers 16 residues. Looked up from germline, CDR1 is SGHDT and CDR2 is YYEEEE. In DNA form, the CDR3 reads TGTGCCAGCAGCTTTCCTTGGGTAACGGGGGCCAACGTCCTGACTTTC. This encodes CASSFPWVTGANVLTF.

As to this clone: The DNA is left out, because the CDR3 cannot be placed on it with certainty; the CDR3 is given as TCRdb lists it. V gene TRBV29-1 combines with J gene TRBJ2-7. CDR1 and CDR2 (germline): SQVTM, ANQGSEA. The CDR3 sequence runs 11 residues, both termini included. This chain's CDR3 is CSVGTGTERYF.

The chain is built from TRBV11-3 and TRBJ1-2; possible D gene TRBD1, 5 bases. The CDR3 is 14 amino acids. Germline V lookup: CDR1 SGHNT, CDR2 YENEEA. V was cut by 9 bases and J by 5 bases, with 19 bases left in between. The CDR3 sequence is CARTRQRGRYGYTF. The CDR3 DNA is TGTGCCAGGACCCGACAGCGGGGCAGATATGGCTACACCTTC.

The CDR3 is CASSRTGQWEQFF. The DNA for the CDR3 is TGTGCCAGCTCCCGGACAGGCCAGTGGGAGCAGTTCTTC. The chain combines TRBV18 with TRBJ2-1, with 7 bases that match TRBD1. This CDR3 is built from 13 residues. The ends lost 6 bases at V and 10 bases at J; junction bases unmatched: 9. Germline V gives CDR1 KGHSH, CDR2 LQKENI.

This chain connects TRBV5-6 to TRBJ2-5; D unclear. The CDR3 covers 11 residues. V was clipped by 3 bases and J by 5 bases, with 5 bases between them. Germline lookup yields CDR1 SGHDT and CDR2 YYEEEE. The chain's CDR3 is CASSSSETQYF. CDR3 bases: TGTGCCAGCAGCTCTTCGGAGACCCAGTACTTC.

V gene TRBV2 combines with J gene TRBJ2-7; 7 bases are shared with TRBD2. Germline loops: CDR1 SNHLY, CDR2 FYNNEI. CDR3 length: 13 amino acids. Trimming took 7 bases from V and 6 from J; bases not matched to a gene: 9. CDR3 in amino acids: CASNPGTGGEQYF. DNA for the CDR3: TGTGCCAGCAATCCCGGGACGGGGGGCGAGCAGTACTTC. The full variable domain, in which reference TRBV2 and TRBJ2-7 provide the parts outside the CDR3, is EPEVTQTPSHQVTQMGQEVILRCVPISNHLYFYWYRQILGQKVEFLVSFYNNEISEKSEIFDDQFSVERPDGSNFTLKIRSTKLEDSAMYFCASNPGTGGEQYFGPGTRLTVT.

The chain recombines TRBV28 with TRBJ1-6; the D gene is possibly TRBD1 (5 bases). The germline V gene has CDR1 MDHEN and CDR2 SYDVKM. Trimming stripped 4 bases from V and 9 bases from J, with 19 bases between. The CDR3 spans 16 residues. The CDR3 loop is CASSSYQGNPLSPLHF. CDR3 nucleotides: TGTGCCAGCAGTTCCTACCAGGGAAACCCCCTTTCACCCCTCCACTTT.

The gene calls are TRBV9 and TRBJ1-5, with D perhaps matching TRBD1 (5 bases). The length of the CDR3 is 15 residues. V gave up 3 bases and J gave up 0 bases, with 10 bases separating them. Germline CDR1 and CDR2: SGDLS and YYNGEE. In DNA form, the CDR3 reads TGTGCCAGCAGCGCCTTTGACAGTAGCAATCAGCCCCAGCATTTT. Translation gives CASSAFDSSNQPQHF.

The gene calls are TRBV5-1 and TRBJ2-5; D is perhaps TRBD2 (5 bases). Germline V lookup: CDR1 SGHRS, CDR2 YFSETQ. Trimming removed 2 bases at V and 9 bases at J, with 17 bases between. The CDR3 contains 14 residues. The CDR3 coding sequence is TGCGCCAGCAGCTTAAAGGCCCAAGTGGAGGCCCAGTACTTC. Amino acid sequence: CASSLKAQVEAQYF.

The chain recombines TRBV9 with TRBJ2-1; tentatively, D is TRBD1 (6 bases). Germline values: CDR1 SGDLS, CDR2 YYNGEE. This CDR3 contains 15 residues. Trimming cost V 1 base and J 5 bases, with 13 bases left between them. In DNA, the CDR3 is TGTGCCAGCAGCGTATTAGGGGGAGAGCACAATGAGCAGTTCTTC. Encoded protein: CASSVLGGEHNEQFF.

The chain carries TRBV3-1 (or the pseudogene TRBV3-2) and TRBJ1-2; 9 bases match TRBD1. This CDR3 has 16 amino acids. V lost 4 bases to trimming and J lost 3 bases; unmatched junction nucleotides: 9. Germline V CDR1 and CDR2: LGHDT, YNNKEL (reference sequence). The CDR3 region has the DNA TGTGCCAGCAGCCCCCGGGGACAGGGAGGCGACTATGGCTACACCTTC. Amino acid sequence: CASSPRGQGGDYGYTF.

The rearrangement links TRBV19 to TRBJ2-7, with 12 bases aligning to TRBD2. The CDR3 covers 17 residues. The trim removed 3 bases at V and 0 bases at J, leaving 6 bases unmatched. CDR1 is LNHDA and CDR2 is SQIVND in the germline V gene (reference sequence). The CDR3 region is CASSISGTSGPSYEQYF. The CDR3 region has the DNA TGTGCCAGTAGTATCTCCGGGACTAGCGGGCCCTCCTACGAGCAGTACTTC. Supplemented by reference TRBV19 and TRBJ2-7, the full variable domain reads DGGITQSPKYLFRKEGQNVTLSCEQNLNHDAMYWYRQDPGQGLRLIYYSQIVNDFQKGDIAEGYSVSREKKESFPLTVTSAQKNPTAFYLCASSISGTSGPSYEQYFGPGTRLTVT.

The chain is built from TRBV5-4 and TRBJ2-7; 8 bases fit TRBD2. The germline V gene encodes CDR1 SGHNT and CDR2 YYREEE (reference sequence). Unmatched junction bases numbered 9, after V lost 4 bases and J lost 6 bases. This CDR3 has 14 amino acids. CDR3 sequence reads: CASSPGRAGVEQYF. CDR3 nucleotide sequence: TGTGCCAGCAGCCCAGGGAGAGCGGGAGTCGAGCAGTACTTC.

This chain joins TRBV6-2 or TRBV6-3 and TRBJ2-1; 7 nucleotides match TRBD2. This CDR3 has 12 residues. With V trimmed by 2 bases and J by 10 bases, 2 bases remained unmatched. Germline CDR1 MNHEY, CDR2 SVGEGT. CDR3 nucleotide sequence: TGTGCCAGCAGTTACCGGGGAGGGGAGCAGTTCTTC. This translates into CASSYRGGEQFF.

This chain joins TRBV7-2 and TRBJ2-3, with a possible D match to TRBD2 (5 bases). The V end lost 0 bases, the J end lost 3 bases, and 19 bases lay between the germline ends. Germline CDR1 and CDR2: SGHTA and FQGNSA. This CDR3 is 18 amino acids long. CDR3 sequence reads: CASSLALPGRRRTDTQYF. Here the CDR3 DNA reads TGTGCCAGCAGCTTAGCGCTACCGGGCCGAAGGAGGACAGATACGCAGTATTTT. The full variable domain, completed using reference TRBV7-2 and TRBJ2-3, is GAGVSQSPSNKVTEKGKDVELRCDPISGHTALYWYRQSLGQGLEFLIYFQGNSAPDKSGLPSDRFSAERTGGSVSTLTIQRTQQEDSAVYLCASSLALPGRRRTDTQYFGPGTRLTVL.

The DNA of the CDR3 is TGTGCCAGCACCCTACCCCGACTGGGGCGCTACACCTTC. It yields the protein CASTLPRLGRYTF. The chain couples TRBV2 to TRBJ1-2; a weak D match, TRBD1 (5 bases). The CDR3 has 13 amino acids. Germline CDR1 SNHLY, CDR2 FYNNEI. Trimming removed 7 bases at V and 9 bases at J, with 18 bases between. The variable domain in full, with the rest retrieved from reference TRBV2 and TRBJ1-2, is EPEVTQTPSHQVTQMGQEVILRCVPISNHLYFYWYRQILGQKVEFLVSFYNNEISEKSEIFDDQFSVERPDGSNFTLKIRSTKLEDSAMYFCASTLPRLGRYTFGSGTRLTVV.

This sequence joins TRBV7-8 and TRBJ2-1; D not certain. The germline V gene has CDR1 SGHVS and CDR2 FQNEAQ. The CDR3 contains 11 residues. The germline V and J ends were trimmed by 5 bases and 8 bases, with 7 bases remaining between them. CDR3 in amino acids: CASSPSDEQFF. Written as DNA, the CDR3 is TGTGCCAGCAGCCCCTCTGATGAGCAGTTCTTC.

In its sample, this clone was seen a few times. The chain uses TRBV5-1 and TRBJ1-3; D is uncertain. The germline V gene encodes CDR1 SGHRS and CDR2 YFSETQ. V was trimmed by 0 bases and J by 2 bases, leaving 6 bases between them. The CDR3 runs 14 residues. In DNA form, the CDR3 reads TGCGCCAGCAGCTTGGAGATGACTGGAAACACCATATATTTT. This translates into CASSLEMTGNTIYF. Full variable domain (remainder filled in from reference TRBV5-1 and TRBJ1-3): KAGVTQTPRYLIKTRGQQVTLSCSPISGHRSVSWYQQTPGQGLQFLFEYFSETQRNKGNFPGRFSGRQFSNSRSEMNVSTLELGDSALYLCASSLEMTGNTIYFGEGSWLTVV.

The genes are TRBV15 and TRBJ2-7; 7 bases fit TRBD1. The CDR3 is 15 amino acids. CDR1 and CDR2 from the germline V gene are LNHNV and YYDKDF (reference sequence). Trimming took 5 bases from V and 8 from J; bases not matched to a gene: 15. CDR3 protein: CATSGNQIDRDKQYF. DNA of the CDR3: TGTGCCACCAGCGGGAACCAAATAGACAGGGATAAGCAGTACTTC.

The gene calls are TRBV7-9 and TRBJ1-1, with no clear D. Germline-derived CDR1 and CDR2 are SEHNR and FQNEAQ (reference sequence). Between the trimmed V and J ends, which lost 1 base and 5 bases, there was a span of 11 bases. CDR3 length: 14 amino acids. The CDR3 region is CASSLVPLRTEAFF. CDR3 nucleotide sequence: TGTGCCAGCAGCTTAGTCCCACTTAGGACTGAAGCTTTCTTT.

This rearrangement joins TRBV11-2 to TRBJ1-5; D gene unclear. Per the germline V gene, CDR1 is SGHAT and CDR2 is FQNNGV. The CDR3 is made up of 13 amino acids. V lost 2 bases to trimming and J lost 0 bases, with 2 bases between them. CDR3 amino acids: CASSLNSNQPQHF. As DNA, the CDR3 is TGTGCCAGCAGCTTAAATAGCAATCAGCCCCAGCATTTT.